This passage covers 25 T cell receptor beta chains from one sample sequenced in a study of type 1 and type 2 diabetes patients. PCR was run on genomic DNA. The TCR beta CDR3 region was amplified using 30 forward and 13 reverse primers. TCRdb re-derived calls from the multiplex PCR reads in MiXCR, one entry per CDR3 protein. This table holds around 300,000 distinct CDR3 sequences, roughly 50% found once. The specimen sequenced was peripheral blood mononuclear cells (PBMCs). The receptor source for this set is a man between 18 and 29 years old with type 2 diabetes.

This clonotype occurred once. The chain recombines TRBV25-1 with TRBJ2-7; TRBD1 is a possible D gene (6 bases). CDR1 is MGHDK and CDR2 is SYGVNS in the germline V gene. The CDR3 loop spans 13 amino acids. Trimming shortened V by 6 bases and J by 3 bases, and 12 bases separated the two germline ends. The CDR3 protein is CASSGDINYEQYF. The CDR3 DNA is TGTGCCAGCAGCGGGGACATTAACTACGAGCAGTACTTC.

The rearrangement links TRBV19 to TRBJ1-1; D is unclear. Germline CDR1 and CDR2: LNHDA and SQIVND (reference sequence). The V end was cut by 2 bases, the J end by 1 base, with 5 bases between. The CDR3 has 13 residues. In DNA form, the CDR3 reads TGTGCCAGTAGTATACAGCGGAACACTGAAGCTTTCTTT. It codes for CASSIQRNTEAFF.

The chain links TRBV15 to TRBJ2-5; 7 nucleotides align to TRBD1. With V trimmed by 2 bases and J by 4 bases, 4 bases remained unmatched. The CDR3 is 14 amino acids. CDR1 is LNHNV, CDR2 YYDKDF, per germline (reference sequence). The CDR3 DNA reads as TGTGCCACCAGCAGATACACAGGGGTAGAGACCCAGTACTTC. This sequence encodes CATSRYTGVETQYF. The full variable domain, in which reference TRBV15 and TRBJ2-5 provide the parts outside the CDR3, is DAMVIQNPRYQVTQFGKPVTLSCSQTLNHNVMYWYQQKSSQAPKLLFHYYDKDFNNEADTPDNFQSRRPNTSFCFLDIRSPGLGDTAMYLCATSRYTGVETQYFGPGTRLLVL.

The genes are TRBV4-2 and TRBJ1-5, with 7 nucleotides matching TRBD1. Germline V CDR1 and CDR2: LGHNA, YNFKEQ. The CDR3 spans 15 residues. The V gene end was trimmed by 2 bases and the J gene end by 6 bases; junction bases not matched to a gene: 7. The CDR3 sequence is CASSQTTGVSQPQHF. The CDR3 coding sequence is TGTGCCAGCAGCCAAACCACAGGGGTCAGTCAGCCCCAGCATTTT.

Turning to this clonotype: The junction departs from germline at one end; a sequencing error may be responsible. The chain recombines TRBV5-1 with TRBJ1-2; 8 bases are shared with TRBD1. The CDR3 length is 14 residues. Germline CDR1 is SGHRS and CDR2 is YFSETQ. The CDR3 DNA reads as TGTGCCAGCAGCTTGGACAGGGCGAACTATGGCTACACCTTC. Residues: CASSLDRANYGYTF.

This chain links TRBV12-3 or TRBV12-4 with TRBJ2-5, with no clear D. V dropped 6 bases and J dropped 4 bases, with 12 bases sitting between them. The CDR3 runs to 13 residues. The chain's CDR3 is CASSLDGGETQYF. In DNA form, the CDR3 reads TGTGCCAGCAGCTTGGACGGCGGAGAGACCCAGTACTTC.

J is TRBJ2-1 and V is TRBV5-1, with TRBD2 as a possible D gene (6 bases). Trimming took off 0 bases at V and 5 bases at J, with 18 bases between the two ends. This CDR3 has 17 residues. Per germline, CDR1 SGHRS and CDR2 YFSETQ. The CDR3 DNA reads TGCGCCAGCAGCTTGGCTGGGAGCGGGCTGCGGGACAATGAGCAGTTCTTC. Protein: CASSLAGSGLRDNEQFF. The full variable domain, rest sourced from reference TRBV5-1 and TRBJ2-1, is KAGVTQTPRYLIKTRGQQVTLSCSPISGHRSVSWYQQTPGQGLQFLFEYFSETQRNKGNFPGRFSGRQFSNSRSEMNVSTLELGDSALYLCASSLAGSGLRDNEQFFGPGTRLTVL.

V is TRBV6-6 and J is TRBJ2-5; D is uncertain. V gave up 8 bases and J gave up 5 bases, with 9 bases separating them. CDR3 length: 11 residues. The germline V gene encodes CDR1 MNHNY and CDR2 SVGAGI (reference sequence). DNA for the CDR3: TGTGCCAGCTTCAGTGGGGAGACCCAGTACTTC. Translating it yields CASFSGETQYF.

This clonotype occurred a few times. The CDR3 bases are TGTGCCAGTAAACGCGACGGGCAAAACTCTGGGGCCAACGTCCTGACTTTC. This encodes CASKRDGQNSGANVLTF. V and J are TRBV19 and TRBJ2-6; D call uncertain. CDR3 length: 17 residues. With 7 bases removed from V and 0 bases from J, the gap between germline ends came to 16 bases. Germline assignment: CDR1 LNHDA and CDR2 SQIVND (reference sequence).

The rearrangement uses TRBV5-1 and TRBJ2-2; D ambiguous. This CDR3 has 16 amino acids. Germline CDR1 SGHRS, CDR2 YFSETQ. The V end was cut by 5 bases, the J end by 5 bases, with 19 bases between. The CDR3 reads CASSQVAVDLTGELFF. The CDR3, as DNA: TGCGCCAGCAGTCAGGTCGCGGTAGACCTAACCGGGGAGCTGTTTTTT.

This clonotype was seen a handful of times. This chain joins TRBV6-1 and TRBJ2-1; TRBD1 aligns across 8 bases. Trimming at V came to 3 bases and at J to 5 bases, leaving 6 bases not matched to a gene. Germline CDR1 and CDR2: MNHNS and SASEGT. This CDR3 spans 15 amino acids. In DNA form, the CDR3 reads TGTGCCAGCAGTGAGGTCCAGGGGGCAAACAATGAGCAGTTCTTC. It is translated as CASSEVQGANNEQFF.

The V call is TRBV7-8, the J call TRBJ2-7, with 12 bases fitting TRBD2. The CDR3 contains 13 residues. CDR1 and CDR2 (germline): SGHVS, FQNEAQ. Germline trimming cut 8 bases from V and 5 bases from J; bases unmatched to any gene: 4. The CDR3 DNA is TGTGCCAGCTCCAGACTAGCGGGAGACGAGCAGTACTTC. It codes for CASSRLAGDEQYF.

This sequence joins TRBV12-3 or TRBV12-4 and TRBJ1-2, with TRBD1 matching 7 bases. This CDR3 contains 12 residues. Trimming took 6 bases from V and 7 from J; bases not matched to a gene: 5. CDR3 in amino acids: CASRRRQGGYTF. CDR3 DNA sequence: TGTGCCAGCAGGCGGAGACAGGGTGGCTACACCTTC.

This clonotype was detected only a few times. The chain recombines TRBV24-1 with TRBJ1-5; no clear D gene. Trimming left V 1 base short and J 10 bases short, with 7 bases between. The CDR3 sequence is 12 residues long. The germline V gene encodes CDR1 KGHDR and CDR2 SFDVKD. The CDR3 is CATSDFDDPQHF. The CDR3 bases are TGTGCCACCAGTGATTTCGACGATCCCCAGCATTTT.

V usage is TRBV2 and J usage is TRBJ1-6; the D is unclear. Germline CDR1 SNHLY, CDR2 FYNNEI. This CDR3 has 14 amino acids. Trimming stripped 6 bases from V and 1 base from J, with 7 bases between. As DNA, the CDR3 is TGTGCCAGCAGCCGTGATTCCTATAATTCACCCCTCCACTTT. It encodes CASSRDSYNSPLHF. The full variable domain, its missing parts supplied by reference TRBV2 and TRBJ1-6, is EPEVTQTPSHQVTQMGQEVILRCVPISNHLYFYWYRQILGQKVEFLVSFYNNEISEKSEIFDDQFSVERPDGSNFTLKIRSTKLEDSAMYFCASSRDSYNSPLHFGNGTRLTVT.

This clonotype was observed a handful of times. The CDR3 sequence is CASSLGYNQPQHF. Here the CDR3 DNA reads TGTGCCAGCAGTTTGGGGTACAATCAGCCCCAGCATTTT. This chain connects TRBV27 to TRBJ1-5; no definite D call. Trimming cost V 3 bases and J 3 bases, with 6 bases left between them. This CDR3 has 13 residues. Germline V CDR1 and CDR2: MNHEY, SMNVEV (reference sequence).

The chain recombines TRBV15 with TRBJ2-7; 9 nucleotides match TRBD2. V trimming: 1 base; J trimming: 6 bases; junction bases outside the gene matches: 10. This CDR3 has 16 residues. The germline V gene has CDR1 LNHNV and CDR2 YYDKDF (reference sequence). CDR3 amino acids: CATSRGGRLAETEQYF. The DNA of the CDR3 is TGTGCCACCAGCAGAGGGGGCAGACTAGCGGAAACCGAGCAGTACTTC. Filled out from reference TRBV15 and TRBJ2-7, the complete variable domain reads DAMVIQNPRYQVTQFGKPVTLSCSQTLNHNVMYWYQQKSSQAPKLLFHYYDKDFNNEADTPDNFQSRRPNTSFCFLDIRSPGLGDTAMYLCATSRGGRLAETEQYFGPGTRLTVT.

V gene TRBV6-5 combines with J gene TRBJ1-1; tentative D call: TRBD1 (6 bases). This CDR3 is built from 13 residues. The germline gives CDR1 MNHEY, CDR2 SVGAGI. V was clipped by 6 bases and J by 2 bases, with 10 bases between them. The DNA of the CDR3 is TGTGCCAGCAGGAGGGGGACTAACACTGAAGCTTTCTTT. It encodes CASRRGTNTEAFF.

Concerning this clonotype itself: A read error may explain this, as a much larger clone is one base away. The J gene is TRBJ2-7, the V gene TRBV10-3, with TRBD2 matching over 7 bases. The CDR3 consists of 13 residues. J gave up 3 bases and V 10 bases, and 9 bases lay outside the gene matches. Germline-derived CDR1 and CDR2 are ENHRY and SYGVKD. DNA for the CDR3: TGTGCCAGCAGCGGGCGGGAGTTCTACGAGCAGTACTTC. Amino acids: CASSGREFYEQYF.

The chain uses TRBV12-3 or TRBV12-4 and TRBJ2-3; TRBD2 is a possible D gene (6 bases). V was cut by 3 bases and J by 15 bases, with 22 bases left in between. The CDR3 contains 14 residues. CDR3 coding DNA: TGTGCCAGCAGTTTTCTCGGAGGGGCAAGGGAAAGATATTTT. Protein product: CASSFLGGARERYF.

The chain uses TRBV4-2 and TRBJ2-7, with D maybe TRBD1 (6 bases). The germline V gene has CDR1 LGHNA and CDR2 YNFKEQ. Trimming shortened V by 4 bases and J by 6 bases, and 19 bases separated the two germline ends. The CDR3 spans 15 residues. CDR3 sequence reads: CASSPGATSGVEQYF. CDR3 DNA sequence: TGTGCCAGCAGCCCTGGAGCGACTTCAGGGGTCGAGCAGTACTTC.

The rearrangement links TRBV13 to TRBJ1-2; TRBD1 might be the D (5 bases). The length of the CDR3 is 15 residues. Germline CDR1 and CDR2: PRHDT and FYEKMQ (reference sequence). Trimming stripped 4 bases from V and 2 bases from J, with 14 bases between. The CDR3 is CASSSYRQPNYGYTF. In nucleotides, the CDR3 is TGTGCCAGCAGCTCGTACAGACAGCCAAACTATGGCTACACCTTC.

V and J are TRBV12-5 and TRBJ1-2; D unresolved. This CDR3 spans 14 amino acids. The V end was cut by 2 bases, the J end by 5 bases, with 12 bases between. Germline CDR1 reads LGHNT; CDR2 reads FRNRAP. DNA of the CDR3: TGTGCTAGTGGTTTGCTAGAACAAGAATATGGCTACACCTTC. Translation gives CASGLLEQEYGYTF. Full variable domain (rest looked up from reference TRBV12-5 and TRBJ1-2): DARVTQTPRHKVTEMGQEVTMRCQPILGHNTVFWYRQTMMQGLELLAYFRNRAPLDDSGMPKDRFSAEMPDATLATLKIQPSEPRDSAVYFCASGLLEQEYGYTFGSGTRLTVV.

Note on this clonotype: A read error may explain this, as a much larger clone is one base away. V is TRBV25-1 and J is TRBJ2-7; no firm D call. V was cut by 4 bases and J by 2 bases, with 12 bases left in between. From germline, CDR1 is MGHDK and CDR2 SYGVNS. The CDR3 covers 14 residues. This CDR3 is CASSGGSSTYEQYF. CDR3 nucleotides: TGTGCCAGCAGTGGTGGCAGCTCGACCTACGAGCAGTACTTC.

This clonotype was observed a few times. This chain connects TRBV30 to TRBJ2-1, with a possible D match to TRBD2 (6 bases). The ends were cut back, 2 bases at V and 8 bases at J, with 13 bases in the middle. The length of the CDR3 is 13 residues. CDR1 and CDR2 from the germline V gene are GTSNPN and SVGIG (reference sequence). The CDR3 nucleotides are TGTGCCTGGAGTCCGGGAGTGGGTGATGAGCAGTTCTTC. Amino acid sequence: CAWSPGVGDEQFF.